These 17 T cell receptor beta chains originate from one sample sequenced in a study of cytomegalovirus exposure and HLA in healthy donors (dated by TCRdb to 2016 to 2017). Preparation of the library involved the immunoSEQ multiplex PCR assay. For the multiplex PCR, a mixture combining 60 forward primers for TCR Vbeta segments and 13 reverse primers for TCR Jbeta segments was used. In its TCRdb copy, this immuneACCESS table keeps in-frame sequences only and misses some clones. Where compared with another copy, unresolved V genes explain less than half of these, and the others have no known cause. The sample yields fewer than 200,000 clones; roughly 80% were counted once. Jointly, the top ten make up 0.7% to 0.95% of the sample. The sample was PBMCs. These receptors all come from a young woman in good health and CMV-seronegative.

The chain is built from TRBV11-2 and TRBJ2-1; a weak D match, TRBD1 (5 bases). Trimming cost V 4 bases and J 2 bases, with 12 bases left between them. Germline assignment: CDR1 SGHAT and CDR2 FQNNGV. This CDR3 contains 15 residues. The CDR3 sequence is CASSWNRNAYNEQFF. Written as DNA, the CDR3 is TGTGCCAGCAGCTGGAACAGGAACGCCTACAATGAGCAGTTCTTC.

This clone was detected only a few times. J is TRBJ2-5 and V is TRBV6-6; TRBD2 might be the D (5 bases). The end of the DNA fits TRBJ2-7 better, so the J call may be wrong. This CDR3 spans 12 amino acids. Per the germline V gene, CDR1 is MNHNY and CDR2 is SVGAGI (reference sequence). In nucleotides, the CDR3 is TGTGCCAGCAGCCCTTCGGGGTACGAGCAGTACTTC. Translated: CASSPSGYEQYF.

V gene TRBV4-1 combines with J gene TRBJ1-1, with 9 bases lining up with TRBD1. CDR3 length: 19 amino acids. Germline CDR1 reads MGHRA; CDR2 reads YSYEKL. V shed 7 bases, J shed 4 bases, and the junction held 22 bases outside the gene matches. The CDR3 sequence: CASNSPTDARTGAFTEAFF. In DNA, the CDR3 is TGCGCCAGCAATTCGCCAACCGACGCCCGGACAGGGGCGTTCACTGAAGCTTTCTTT.

The chain is built from TRBV18 and TRBJ2-7; weak D call: TRBD1 (5 bases). The germline V gene has CDR1 KGHSH and CDR2 LQKENI. CDR3 length: 14 residues. V lost 3 bases and J 5 bases, leaving 14 bases between the germline ends. The CDR3: CASSPQKGVNEQYF. The CDR3 nucleotides are TGTGCCAGCTCACCGCAAAAAGGGGTCAACGAGCAGTACTTC.

The gene calls are TRBV6-5 and TRBJ2-3; 7 bases fit TRBD1. The CDR3 extends over 14 amino acids. The ends lost 5 bases at V and 6 bases at J; junction bases unmatched: 8. In germline, CDR1 is MNHEY, CDR2 SVGAGI. The CDR3: CASSRGGAADTQYF. The CDR3 nucleotides read TGTGCCAGCAGTCGAGGGGGCGCGGCCGATACGCAGTATTTT.

The V call is TRBV6-1, the J call TRBJ1-1; D remains ambiguous. Per the germline V gene, CDR1 is MNHNS and CDR2 is SASEGT. The CDR3 sequence is 15 residues long. V was clipped by 3 bases and J by 1 base, with 12 bases between them. The CDR3 region is CASSDSGQANTEAFF. The CDR3 DNA reads as TGTGCCAGCAGTGACTCTGGGCAGGCGAACACTGAAGCTTTCTTT.

The chain employs TRBV6-1 and TRBJ2-1; D perhaps matches TRBD2 (5 bases). CDR3 length: 12 residues. V shed 5 bases and J shed 8 bases, with 10 bases lying between them. Germline V CDR1 and CDR2: MNHNS, SASEGT. Here the CDR3 reads CASSWGVDEQFF. The DNA of the CDR3 is TGTGCCAGCAGTTGGGGAGTCGATGAGCAGTTCTTC.

The V and J genes are TRBV14 and TRBJ2-2, with 7 bases aligning to TRBD2. Germline-derived CDR1 and CDR2 are SGHDN and FVKESK. V lost 1 base to trimming and J lost 1 base; unmatched junction nucleotides: 3. This CDR3 is 16 amino acids long. The DNA for the CDR3 is TGTGCCAGCAGCCAAGTAGCGGGCATGAACACCGGGGAGCTGTTTTTT. Translated: CASSQVAGMNTGELFF. The variable domain in full, completed from reference TRBV14 and TRBJ2-2, reads EAGVTQFPSHSVIEKGQTVTLRCDPISGHDNLYWYRRVMGKEIKFLLHFVKESKQDESGMPNNRFLAERTGGTYSTLKVQPAELEDSGVYFCASSQVAGMNTGELFFGEGSRLTVL.

The chain combines TRBV5-1 with TRBJ2-3; the D gene is possibly TRBD1 (5 bases). CDR3 length equals 14 residues. V was cut by 5 bases and J by 2 bases, with 12 bases left in between. Germline CDR1 and CDR2: SGHRS and YFSETQ. The CDR3 loop is CASSTRQFTDTQYF. CDR3 nucleotide sequence: TGCGCCAGCAGTACGAGACAGTTCACAGATACGCAGTATTTT. The complete variable domain, with remaining parts taken from reference TRBV5-1 and TRBJ2-3, reads KAGVTQTPRYLIKTRGQQVTLSCSPISGHRSVSWYQQTPGQGLQFLFEYFSETQRNKGNFPGRFSGRQFSNSRSEMNVSTLELGDSALYLCASSTRQFTDTQYFGPGTRLTVL.

V usage is TRBV9 and J usage is TRBJ2-3; D gene unclear. The CDR3 covers 13 residues. The germline V gene has CDR1 SGDLS and CDR2 YYNGEE. Between the trimmed V and J ends, which lost 4 bases and 2 bases, there was a span of 8 bases. CDR3 amino acids: CASSPLATDTQYF. The CDR3, as DNA: TGTGCCAGCAGCCCCTTGGCCACAGATACGCAGTATTTT.

V gene TRBV28 combines with J gene TRBJ2-2; D possibly corresponds to TRBD2 (6 bases). The germline V gene encodes CDR1 MDHEN and CDR2 SYDVKM. The CDR3 totals 13 residues. V was cut by 11 bases and J by 1 base, with 11 bases left in between. DNA for the CDR3: TGTGCCGCCGGGACTCAGAACACCGGGGAGCTGTTTTTT. Encoded protein: CAAGTQNTGELFF.

V and J are TRBV5-4 and TRBJ2-2, with D tentatively TRBD1 (6 bases). This CDR3 has 15 amino acids. Between the trimmed V and J ends, which lost 2 bases and 2 bases, there was a span of 10 bases. Germline V gene lookup returns CDR1 SGHNT and CDR2 YYREEE (reference sequence). The CDR3 loop is CASSFPGTNTGELFF. DNA of the CDR3: TGTGCCAGCAGCTTTCCCGGGACAAACACCGGGGAGCTGTTTTTT.

Details on this clone: Its ends do not fully match the called genes, so a read error is possible. The gene calls are TRBV28 and TRBJ1-2, with 9 nucleotides matching TRBD1. There are 15 residues in the CDR3. Per the germline V gene, CDR1 is MDHEN and CDR2 is SYDVKM. In DNA, the CDR3 is TGTGCCAGCAGCCAAATCCGGGACAGGGACTATGGCCACACCTTC. It specifies CASSQIRDRDYGHTF.

The chain carries TRBV21-1 and TRBJ2-6; the D call in the table, TRBD2, was not verified against the DNA. TRBV21-1 is deemed a pseudogene. The CDR3 is 15 amino acids. The CDR3 reads CASSKESSGANVLTF. The DNA for the CDR3 is TGTGCCAGCAGCAAAGAATCTTCTGGGGCCAACGTCCTGACTTTC.

The J gene is TRBJ2-7, the V gene TRBV7-9; 8 bases match TRBD1. This CDR3 spans 16 amino acids. Germline V gene sequence: CDR1 SEHNR, CDR2 FQNEAQ (reference sequence). After removal of 1 base from V and 0 bases from J, the junction contained 5 bases not matched to a gene. In nucleotides, the CDR3 is TGTGCCAGCAGCTTAGGCCGGGACAGGCGCTCCTACGAGCAGTACTTC. Its translation is CASSLGRDRRSYEQYF.

The genes are TRBV7-8 and TRBJ1-2; D might be TRBD1 (6 bases). The ends were cut back, 5 bases at V and 5 bases at J, with 15 bases in the middle. Germline CDR1 is SGHVS and CDR2 is FQNEAQ. CDR3 length: 14 amino acids. The CDR3: CASSPSDRSYGYTF. The CDR3 DNA sequence: TGTGCCAGCAGCCCCTCGGACAGATCATATGGCTACACCTTC. Looking up the rest from reference TRBV7-8 and TRBJ1-2 gives the full variable domain: GAGVSQSPRYKVAKRGQDVALRCDPISGHVSLFWYQQALGQGPEFLTYFQNEAQLDKSGLPSDRFFAERPEGSVSTLKIQRTQQEDSAVYLCASSPSDRSYGYTFGSGTRLTVV.

This rearrangement joins TRBV18 to TRBJ1-1, with D perhaps matching TRBD1 (5 bases). The germline V gene encodes CDR1 KGHSH and CDR2 LQKENI. There are 16 residues in the CDR3. V shed 2 bases and J shed 1 base, with 14 bases lying between them. DNA for the CDR3: TGTGCCAGCTCACCATCGGACACCTTCAAGAACACTGAAGCTTTCTTT. Translating it yields CASSPSDTFKNTEAFF.